This T cell receptor beta chain is from a study of blood T cells in healthy people across ages. Using a J-beta primer mix together with a sample-barcoded 5' primer, a second PCR was run for about 6 to 11 cycles. TCRdb analysed the 5' RACE reads with MiXCR anew, one entry per CDR3 protein. Here the sample spans around 1,000,000 distinct CDR3 sequences, less than 45% being singletons. Overall study findings and caveats: Roughly linear age-related decline in beta diversity appeared, significant by age roughly 40.

Germline V gene sequence: CDR1 SQVTM, CDR2 ANQGSEA. The V and J ends lost 1 base and 4 bases, in that order; junction bases with no gene match: 11. This CDR3 comprises 16 residues. Points on this clonotype: Its antigen is unknown.

The clonotype originates from a man between 18 and 29 years old in good health. The J gene is TRBJ2-3, the V gene TRBV29-1; TRBD1 matches 7 bases. The specimen was blood. CDR3 residues: CSVEADREYFPDTQYF. The DNA for the CDR3 is TGCAGCGTTGAAGCAGACAGGGAGTATTTCCCAGATACGCAGTATTTT.